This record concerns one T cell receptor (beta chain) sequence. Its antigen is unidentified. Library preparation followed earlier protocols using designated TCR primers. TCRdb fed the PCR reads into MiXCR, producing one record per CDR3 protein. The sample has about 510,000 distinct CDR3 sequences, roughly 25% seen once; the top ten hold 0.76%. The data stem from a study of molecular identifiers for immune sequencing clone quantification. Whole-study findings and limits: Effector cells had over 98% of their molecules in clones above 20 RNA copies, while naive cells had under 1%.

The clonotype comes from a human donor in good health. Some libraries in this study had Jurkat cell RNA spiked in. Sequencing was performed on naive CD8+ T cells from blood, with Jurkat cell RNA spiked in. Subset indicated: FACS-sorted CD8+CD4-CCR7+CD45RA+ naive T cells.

CDR3 bases: TGTGCCAGCATTGGGACAGCTTCTATGAACACTGAAGCTTTCTTT. Its protein product is CASIGTASMNTEAFF. The chain has TRBV2 and TRBJ1-1, with 7 bases that match TRBD1. After removal of 7 bases from V and 0 bases from J, the junction contained 8 bases not matched to a gene. The V gene's germline CDR1 is SNHLY and CDR2 FYNNEI. The length of the CDR3 is 15 residues.